These 3 T cell receptor beta chains were all obtained from the same sample, sequenced in a study of CD8 T cells in Susac syndrome. It was with random hexamers that roughly 0.5 to 1 ug RNA was reverse transcribed. TCRdb redid the calling of the immunoSEQ multiplex PCR reads with MiXCR, one entry per CDR3 protein. The table lists 200,000 to 250,000 distinct CDR3 sequences, around 90% of them singletons. Sequences were obtained from CD8+ T cells from PBMCs. The receptors come from a human donor with multiple sclerosis.

The rearrangement uses TRBV6-1 and TRBJ2-1, with D unresolved. The CDR3 is 17 residues long. Germline assignment: CDR1 MNHNS and CDR2 SASEGT. Deletions cut 1 base from V and 5 bases from J, with 18 bases between. CDR3: CASSEDHDPWMDNEQFF. The CDR3 nucleotides are TGTGCCAGCAGTGAAGACCACGATCCCTGGATGGACAATGAGCAGTTCTTC.

This clonotype has only one observation. This chain connects TRBV20-1 to TRBJ2-5; TRBD2 matches at 10 bases. V lost 5 bases and J lost 5; bases outside the gene matches: 17. The CDR3 consists of 17 residues. Germline V gene lookup returns CDR1 DFQATT and CDR2 SNEGSKA (reference sequence). CDR3 sequence: CSADLGLAGEGGETQYF. The CDR3 region has the DNA TGCAGTGCTGACCTGGGGCTAGCGGGAGAGGGGGGGGAGACCCAGTACTTC.

The V and J genes are TRBV6-5 and TRBJ2-2; D uncertain. The CDR3 runs 13 residues. Germline V gene lookup returns CDR1 MNHEY and CDR2 SVGAGI. Trimming shortened V by 8 bases and J by 5 bases, and 12 bases separated the two germline ends. CDR3 sequence (DNA): TGTGCCAGCCGCCTTATGCGGACCGGGGAGCTGTTTTTT. Its protein product is CASRLMRTGELFF.